The 3 T cell receptor beta chains below were found in one sample sequenced in a study of Graves' ophthalmopathy and Graves' hyperthyroidism. As the template, RNA transcripts were used to amplify TCR beta CDR3 regions. An initial RT-PCR round employing HTBI primers preceded a second-round multiplex PCR. From the multiplex PCR reads, TCRdb called clonotypes with MiXCR, one entry per CDR3 protein. The sample shows around 660,000 distinct CDR3 sequences, 35% to 45% of them seen only once. The sample taken for sequencing was peripheral blood. The receptors were gathered from an adult man with Graves' ophthalmopathy.

This clonotype was seen ten or more times. The chain combines TRBV19 with TRBJ2-5; tentative D call: TRBD1 (6 bases). Germline V lookup: CDR1 LNHDA, CDR2 SQIVND (reference sequence). The CDR3 is made up of 13 amino acids. Trimming removed 5 bases from V and 5 bases from J, with 12 bases in between. This CDR3 is CASSSGQWETQYF. The CDR3 DNA follows: TGTGCCAGTAGTTCCGGACAGTGGGAGACCCAGTACTTC.

The chain links TRBV4-3 to TRBJ1-1, with D tentatively TRBD1 (5 bases). The V and J ends lost 0 bases and 10 bases respectively, with 15 bases between them. The CDR3 has 14 residues. Germline V lookup: CDR1 LGHNA, CDR2 YSLEER. The CDR3 protein is CASSQDGGYRGAFF. Written as DNA, the CDR3 is TGCGCCAGCAGCCAAGATGGGGGGTATAGGGGAGCTTTCTTT.

The V and J genes are TRBV2 and TRBJ1-5, with D maybe TRBD1 (5 bases). The CDR3 has 12 amino acids. V lost 3 bases to trimming and J lost 11 bases, with 11 bases between them. Germline V CDR1 and CDR2: SNHLY, FYNNEI. The CDR3 region has the DNA TGTGCCAGCAGTGACAGGGACGAGACCCAGCATTTT. Translation gives CASSDRDETQHF.